These T cell receptor beta chains were read from a single sample in a study of identifying expanded T cells in peripheral blood. Sequenced by immunoSEQ multiplex PCR; TCRdb stores in-frame clones only, minus some. The sample yields fewer than 65,000 clones, about 87% seen once. Sequencing input: blood. These receptors all stem from a person aged 18 to 75 in good health. Each CDR3 is given with its conserved first and last residue. The D gene is left open where the match is weak. Size is stated for part of the rows, as once, few or many counts, or as a class when the clone is expanded.

size: once; V: TRBV2; D: .; J: TRBJ2-7; CDR3: CASSRRVEGREQYF; DNA: TGTGCCAGCAGCCGCCGGGTGGAGGGGCGCGAGCAGTACTTC
size: .; V: TRBV5-1; D: TRBD1; J: TRBJ2-7; CDR3: CASSLESQGSYEQYF; DNA: TGCGCCAGCAGCTTGGAATCACAGGGGTCCTACGAGCAGTACTTC
size: .; V: TRBV5-1; D: .; J: TRBJ1-2; CDR3: CASSLGREYGYTF; DNA: TGCGCCAGCAGCTTAGGGAGAGAATATGGCTACACCTTC
size: .; V: TRBV6-4; D: .; J: TRBJ2-7; CDR3: CASSEEAGTSYEQYF; DNA: TGTGCCAGCAGTGAAGAAGCGGGTACCTCCTACGAGCAGTACTTC
size: .; V: TRBV5-1; D: .; J: TRBJ2-5; CDR3: CASSPGVAAQETQYF; DNA: TGCGCCAGCAGCCCAGGGGTGGCAGCTCAAGAGACCCAGTACTTC
size: .; V: TRBV29-1; D: TRBD2; J: TRBJ2-1; CDR3: CSVETSGLAVYNEQFF; DNA: TGCAGCGTTGAAACGTCGGGACTAGCGGTTTACAATGAGCAGTTCTTC
size: few; V: TRBV5-4; D: .; J: TRBJ1-2; CDR3: CASSSGTPRYTF; DNA: TGTGCCAGCAGCTCGGGGACCCCTCGCTACACCTTC
size: .; V: TRBV6-6; D: .; J: TRBJ1-2; CDR3: CASSYYEGGGYTF; DNA: TGTGCCAGCAGTTACTATGAGGGGGGCGGCTACACCTTC
size: .; V: TRBV5-1; D: .; J: TRBJ1-2; CDR3: CASSLTRTANYGYTF; DNA: TGCGCCAGCAGCTTGACGAGGACCGCCAACTATGGCTACACCTTC
size: .; V: TRBV4-1; D: .; J: TRBJ2-2; CDR3: CASSPRTGELFF; DNA: TGCGCCAGCAGCCCACGGACCGGGGAGCTGTTTTTT
size: .; V: TRBV7-2; D: .; J: TRBJ1-1; CDR3: CASSPSKGITEAFF; DNA: TGTGCCAGCAGCCCATCCAAGGGCATCACTGAAGCTTTCTTT
size: .; V: TRBV2; D: .; J: TRBJ2-3; CDR3: CATFTDTQYF; DNA: TGTGCCACGTTCACAGATACGCAGTATTTT
size: .; V: TRBV6-1; D: .; J: TRBJ2-3; CDR3: CASTVSPEGDTQYF; DNA: TGTGCCAGCACGGTTTCGCCGGAGGGAGATACGCAGTATTTT
size: .; V: TRBV7-7; D: .; J: TRBJ2-7; CDR3: CASSLRPNEQYF; DNA: TGTGCCAGCAGCCTCAGACCGAACGAGCAGTACTTC
size: .; V: TRBV2; D: .; J: TRBJ2-7; CDR3: CASTGTGPYEQYF; DNA: TGTGCCAGCACAGGGACGGGCCCTTACGAGCAGTACTTC
size: .; V: TRBV27; D: TRBD2; J: TRBJ2-7; CDR3: CASSSLAGADEQYF; DNA: TGTGCCAGCAGTTCCCTAGCGGGAGCCGACGAGCAGTACTTC
size: .; V: TRBV15; D: .; J: TRBJ2-5; CDR3: CATSRDLAVKTQYF; DNA: TGTGCCACCAGCAGAGATCTGGCGGTAAAGACCCAGTACTTC
size: .; V: TRBV5-1; D: TRBD1; J: TRBJ2-1; CDR3: CASSLRAGGGGNEQFF; DNA: TGCGCCAGCAGCTTGCGGGCAGGGGGCGGTGGAAATGAGCAGTTCTTC
size: .; V: TRBV7-2; D: .; J: TRBJ1-2; CDR3: CASSSRDSSYTF; DNA: TGTGCCAGCAGCTCGAGGGATTCGAGCTACACCTTC
size: .; V: TRBV7-3; D: .; J: TRBJ2-1; CDR3: CASSPVTGDNEQFF; DNA: TGTGCCAGCAGCCCGGTTACAGGTGACAATGAGCAGTTCTTC
size: .; V: TRBV27; D: .; J: TRBJ2-7; CDR3: CASRGGQSYEQYF; DNA: TGTGCCAGCAGGGGGGGCCAATCCTACGAGCAGTACTTC
size: .; V: TRBV28; D: TRBD1; J: TRBJ2-7; CDR3: CASSPLTGKSYYEQYF; DNA: TGTGCCAGCAGTCCCTTGACAGGGAAAAGCTACTACGAGCAGTACTTC
size: .; V: TRBV21-1; D: .; J: TRBJ1-1; CDR3: CASSQTPGNTEAFF; DNA: TGTGCCAGCAGCCAAACACCAGGTAACACTGAAGCTTTCTTT
size: few; V: TRBV30; D: .; J: TRBJ1-5; CDR3: CAWMDTFENQPQHF; DNA: TGTGCCTGGATGGACACATTCGAAAATCAGCCCCAGCATTTT
size: .; V: TRBV7-2; D: .; J: TRBJ1-2; CDR3: CASSFQGQAYGYTF; DNA: TGTGCCAGCAGCTTTCAGGGCCAGGCCTATGGCTACACCTTC
size: .; V: TRBV6-5; D: .; J: TRBJ2-7; CDR3: CASRGGATYEQYF; DNA: TGTGCCAGCAGGGGGGGAGCGACCTACGAGCAGTACTTC
size: few; V: TRBV19; D: TRBD1; J: TRBJ2-4; CDR3: CASSPPDRFKNIQYF; DNA: TGTGCCAGTAGTCCCCCGGACAGGTTCAAAAACATTCAGTACTTC
size: few; V: TRBV6-4; D: .; J: TRBJ1-6; CDR3: CASSERDTYNSPLHF; DNA: TGTGCCAGCAGTGAGCGGGACACCTATAATTCACCCCTCCACTTT
size: .; V: TRBV5-1; D: TRBD1; J: TRBJ2-2; CDR3: CASSLRGQGAINTGELFF; DNA: TGCGCCAGCAGCTTGAGGGGACAGGGGGCGATTAACACCGGGGAGCTGTTTTTT
size: .; V: TRBV10-2; D: .; J: TRBJ1-4; CDR3: CASSAGTEKLFF; DNA: TGCGCCAGCAGTGCTGGGACTGAAAAACTGTTTTTT
size: .; V: TRBV6-4; D: .; J: TRBJ2-7; CDR3: CASSEAAGSSYEQYF; DNA: TGTGCCAGCAGTGAGGCTGCAGGGAGCTCCTACGAGCAGTACTTC
size: once; V: TRBV19; D: .; J: TRBJ2-3; CDR3: CASSPRGSGAVLTDTQYF; DNA: TGTGCCAGTAGCCCACGAGGGAGCGGAGCGGTCCTCACAGATACGCAGTATTTT
size: .; V: TRBV4-1; D: .; J: TRBJ2-1; CDR3: CASSPNPGEAYNEQFF; DNA: TGCGCCAGCAGCCCAAACCCGGGTGAAGCCTACAATGAGCAGTTCTTC
size: .; V: TRBV28; D: .; J: TRBJ1-3; CDR3: CASSFNPDSGNTIYF; DNA: TGTGCCAGCAGTTTTAACCCGGACTCTGGAAACACCATATATTTT
size: .; V: TRBV30; D: .; J: TRBJ2-7; CDR3: CAWSSNTEQYF; DNA: TGTGCCTGGAGTAGCAATACCGAGCAGTACTTC
size: .; V: TRBV6-6; D: .; J: TRBJ2-4; CDR3: CASKEGTKNIQYF; DNA: TGTGCCAGCAAGGAGGGAACCAAAAACATTCAGTACTTC
size: .; V: TRBV25-1; D: .; J: TRBJ1-2; CDR3: CASNKGFNYGYTF; DNA: TGTGCCAGCAATAAGGGGTTTAACTATGGCTACACCTTC
size: .; V: TRBV6-5; D: .; J: TRBJ1-1; CDR3: CASSYSTGRPNTEAFF; DNA: TGTGCCAGCAGTTACTCGACGGGACGCCCGAACACTGAAGCTTTCTTT
size: .; V: TRBV9; D: .; J: TRBJ2-3; CDR3: CASSVGGAADTQYF; DNA: TGTGCCAGCAGCGTAGGGGGGGCTGCGGATACGCAGTATTTT
size: .; V: TRBV30; D: TRBD1; J: TRBJ1-3; CDR3: CAWSMGQDHSGNTIYF; DNA: TGTGCCTGGAGTATGGGACAGGACCATTCTGGAAACACCATATATTTT
size: .; V: TRBV28; D: .; J: TRBJ1-3; CDR3: CATSGDTPYIGNTIYF; DNA: TGTGCCACATCCGGGGACACGCCATATATCGGAAACACCATATATTTT
size: .; V: TRBV9; D: TRBD1; J: TRBJ1-3; CDR3: CASSSNRGDSGNTIYF; DNA: TGTGCCAGCAGCTCTAACAGGGGCGACTCTGGAAACACCATATATTTT